The 21 T cell receptor beta chains presented below share a single source sample, sequenced in a study of neurological immune-mediated disorders. Using its own MiXCR run on the 5' RACE reads, TCRdb lists one record per CDR3 protein. The sample yields about 120,000 distinct CDR3 sequences, roughly 3.2% seen once. Input material: PBMCs. These TCRs come from a woman in her twenties or thirties with multiple sclerosis.

This clonotype was counted many times. The chain couples TRBV5-1 to TRBJ2-7, with TRBD2 matching over 14 bases. In germline, CDR1 is SGHRS, CDR2 YFSETQ. The J segment lost 4 bases and the V segment lost 0 bases, leaving 12 bases of the junction unmatched. The CDR3 totals 19 residues. The CDR3 DNA reads TGCGCCAGCAGCTTGGGTATAAGACTAGCGGGAGGGCCTGGGTACGAGCAGTACTTC. Protein product: CASSLGIRLAGGPGYEQYF.

The chain has TRBV5-1 and TRBJ2-7, with no clear D. CDR1 SGHRS and CDR2 YFSETQ come from the germline V gene. V gave up 2 bases and J gave up 6 bases, with 15 bases separating them. This CDR3 region has 14 residues. This CDR3 reads CASSFGYRSGEQYF. CDR3 bases: TGCGCCAGCAGCTTTGGGTATCGGTCGGGCGAGCAGTACTTC.

This sequence joins TRBV7-9 and TRBJ1-2, with D unresolved. The CDR3 runs to 11 residues. The V gene lost 8 bases and the J gene lost 6 bases, with 10 bases spanning the gap. Per germline, CDR1 SEHNR and CDR2 FQNEAQ (reference sequence). This CDR3 reads CASRARDGYTF. In nucleotides, the CDR3 is TGTGCCAGCCGTGCTCGGGATGGCTACACCTTC.

This clonotype has a count of ten or more. The V gene is TRBV7-8, the J gene TRBJ2-7, with 7 bases identical to TRBD2. CDR3 size: 12 residues. Germline lookup yields CDR1 SGHVS and CDR2 FQNEAQ. The trim removed 6 bases at V and 7 bases at J, leaving 6 bases unmatched. The CDR3 coding sequence is TGTGCCAGCAGGCGTACGGGAGGAGAGCAGTACTTC. Protein: CASRRTGGEQYF.

At least ten counts were recorded for this clonotype. The V gene is TRBV29-1, the J gene TRBJ2-3, with D perhaps TRBD1 (5 bases). CDR1 and CDR2 from the germline V gene are SQVTM and ANQGSEA. Between the trimmed V and J ends, which lost 7 bases and 3 bases, there was a span of 20 bases. The CDR3 extends over 15 amino acids. CDR3 loop: CSGSFWAGKTDTQYF. In DNA form, the CDR3 reads TGCAGCGGTAGTTTTTGGGCAGGGAAAACAGATACGCAGTATTTT.

This clonotype was seen at least ten times. J is TRBJ2-7 and V is TRBV25-1; D is unclear. Trimming left V 4 bases short and J 4 bases short, with 5 bases between. The CDR3 runs 11 residues. Germline V gene data show CDR1 as MGHDK and CDR2 as SYGVNS. CDR3 region: CASSAAYEQYF. CDR3 nucleotides: TGTGCCAGCAGTGCTGCGTACGAGCAGTACTTC.

This clonotype has at least ten counts. The rearrangement joins TRBV14 to TRBJ2-3; D might be TRBD1 (6 bases). The ends were cut back, 4 bases at V and 2 bases at J, with 16 bases in the middle. In germline, CDR1 is SGHDN, CDR2 FVKESK. CDR3 length: 16 amino acids. The CDR3 coding sequence is TGTGCCAGCAGCCCCCCATCAGGGACAATCACAGATACGCAGTATTTT. It yields the protein CASSPPSGTITDTQYF.

This clonotype came up many times. The chain is built from TRBV5-1 and TRBJ2-1; no definite D call. CDR1 and CDR2 (germline): SGHRS, YFSETQ. This CDR3 contains 15 residues. The V gene lost 0 bases and the J gene lost 8 bases, with 15 bases spanning the gap. The CDR3 protein is CASSLGGLPPDEQFF. The CDR3 nucleotides read TGCGCCAGCAGCTTGGGGGGTTTGCCTCCGGATGAGCAGTTCTTC.

This clonotype showed up many times. The CDR3 DNA reads TGCAGTGCCGGATCCCGAGGCTCTAATTCACCCCTCCACTTT. Translating gives CSAGSRGSNSPLHF. The V and J genes are TRBV20-1 and TRBJ1-6, with D unclear. The CDR3 is made up of 14 amino acids. Trimming pared 6 bases from V and 6 bases from J, leaving 15 bases between. Germline V lookup: CDR1 DFQATT, CDR2 SNEGSKA (reference sequence).

This clonotype was counted many times. J is TRBJ2-2 and V is TRBV7-6; 8 bases agree with TRBD1. CDR3 size: 15 residues. Germline V gene sequence: CDR1 SGHVS, CDR2 FNYEAQ. The junction had 10 bases not matched to a gene; V was cut back by 5 bases and J by 8 bases. The CDR3 sequence is CASSPTQGQVGELFF. The CDR3 DNA reads as TGTGCCAGCAGCCCTACACAGGGACAGGTTGGGGAGCTGTTTTTT.

This clonotype has at least ten counts. The chain joins TRBV7-2 to TRBJ2-5; the D gene is possibly TRBD1 (6 bases). The ends were cut back, 3 bases at V and 5 bases at J, with 16 bases in the middle. CDR1 is SGHTA, CDR2 FQGNSA, per germline. The CDR3 loop spans 15 amino acids. CDR3 loop: CASSFAQQGYETQYF. The CDR3 region has the DNA TGTGCCAGCAGCTTCGCCCAACAGGGATACGAGACCCAGTACTTC.

This clonotype has at least ten counts. The J gene is TRBJ2-6, the V gene TRBV29-1, with a tentative D call TRBD1 (6 bases). This CDR3 contains 17 residues. V shed 7 bases and J shed 1 base, with 20 bases lying between them. Germline values: CDR1 SQVTM, CDR2 ANQGSEA. Here the CDR3 reads CSALGVQGNSGANVLTF. CDR3 coding DNA: TGCAGCGCCCTGGGGGTACAGGGAAATTCTGGGGCCAACGTCCTGACTTTC.

This clonotype was detected ten times or more. The rearrangement uses TRBV20-1 and TRBJ1-4; TRBD1 agrees at 7 bases. The CDR3 sequence is 15 residues long. CDR1 is DFQATT and CDR2 is SNEGSKA in the germline V gene (reference sequence). The J segment lost 4 bases and the V segment lost 3 bases, leaving 8 bases of the junction unmatched. The CDR3 DNA is TGCAGTGCTAGCGATATGACAGGGATTAATGAAAAACTGTTTTTT. This translates into CSASDMTGINEKLFF.

This clonotype was seen at least ten times. The chain couples TRBV18 to TRBJ2-1; a weak D match, TRBD2 (5 bases). Germline-derived CDR1 and CDR2 are KGHSH and LQKENI. The CDR3 loop spans 16 amino acids. Trimming took off 1 base at V and 1 base at J, with 11 bases between the two ends. The CDR3 is CASSPRVAGSYNEQFF. CDR3 nucleotides: TGTGCCAGCTCACCACGCGTCGCGGGTTCCTACAATGAGCAGTTCTTC.

This clonotype was seen repeatedly, ten times or more. The V and J genes are TRBV20-1 and TRBJ2-5, with TRBD1 as a possible D gene (6 bases). Germline-derived CDR1 and CDR2 are DFQATT and SNEGSKA (reference sequence). V was pared by 3 bases and J by 1 base, with 15 bases between. The CDR3 is 15 amino acids. The CDR3 DNA sequence: TGCAGTGCTAGTTCAGGGGTGACCCCCCAAGAGACCCAGTACTTC. This encodes CSASSGVTPQETQYF.

This clonotype was counted only a few times. This CDR3 is CASILWPVTEAFF. CDR3 DNA sequence: TGTGCCAGCATCCTTTGGCCGGTAACTGAAGCTTTCTTT. This chain links TRBV7-9 with TRBJ1-1, with D unresolved. The CDR3 extends over 13 amino acids. The germline V gene encodes CDR1 SEHNR and CDR2 FQNEAQ (reference sequence). V shed 7 bases and J shed 5 bases, with 14 bases lying between them.

There are many counts of this clonotype. The chain carries TRBV7-2 and TRBJ1-5, with 7 bases fitting TRBD1. The CDR3 is 13 residues long. The V gene end was trimmed by 6 bases and the J gene end by 7 bases; junction bases not matched to a gene: 6. Germline V gives CDR1 SGHTA, CDR2 FQGNSA. The CDR3 spells CASRPAGGQPQHF. DNA for the CDR3: TGTGCCAGCAGGCCCGCAGGGGGACAGCCCCAGCATTTT.

This clonotype was detected ten times or more. The genes are TRBV7-2 and TRBJ2-2, with D hard to call. The CDR3 length is 13 residues. Germline V lookup: CDR1 SGHTA, CDR2 FQGNSA. V shed 1 base and J shed 4 bases, with 4 bases lying between them. CDR3 DNA: TGTGCCAGCAGCTTAGTCGCCACCGGGGAGCTGTTTTTT. Its protein is CASSLVATGELFF.

The sample holds many counts of this clonotype. This chain uses TRBV5-6 with TRBJ2-1; the D is unclear. The CDR3 is 15 residues long. V lost 4 bases and J 3 bases, leaving 14 bases between the germline ends. Germline CDR1 SGHDT, CDR2 YYEEEE. DNA of the CDR3: TGTGCCAGCAGCCCTAGGGCTAGGATCTACAATGAGCAGTTCTTC. Its translation is CASSPRARIYNEQFF. Filled out from reference TRBV5-6 and TRBJ2-1, the complete variable domain reads DAGVTQSPTHLIKTRGQQVTLRCSPKSGHDTVSWYQQALGQGPQFIFQYYEEEERQRGNFPDRFSGHQFPNYSSELNVNALLLGDSALYLCASSPRARIYNEQFFGPGTRLTVL.

Many counts were recorded for this clonotype. The chain combines TRBV12-3 or TRBV12-4 with TRBJ1-1; D is unresolved. This CDR3 has 13 amino acids. V lost 2 bases, J lost 5 bases, and 9 bases lay in between. The CDR3 region is CASSLSGWTEAFF. Written as DNA, the CDR3 is TGTGCCAGCAGTTTATCGGGGTGGACTGAAGCTTTCTTT.

Remarks on this clonotype: The junction differs from germline at one of its ends, possibly a read error. V and J are TRBV5-6 and TRBJ1-5; maybe TRBD1 (6 bases). The germline CDR1 and CDR2 sequences are SGHDT and YYEEEE. The CDR3 extends over 16 amino acids. CDR3: CASSLAGGGAYKTQNF. CDR3 bases: TGTGCCAGCAGCTTGGCGGGAGGGGGGGCGTATAAGACCCAGAATTTT.